The source of this T cell receptor beta chain is a study of blood T cell repertoires in COVID-19. Across the study: The United States, Italy and Spain were the sources of the acute and convalescent COVID-19 samples. The analysed material was cDNA or gDNA that came from T cells, B-cell-depleted T cells, or PBMCs.

The CDR3 is made up of 17 amino acids. With 2 bases clipped from V and 0 bases from J, the junction kept 9 bases outside the gene matches. Source study methods: Counts of nucleated cells, estimated from reference gene primer amplification, were obtained. Clones were sequenced by immunoSEQ multiplex PCR, and TCRdb holds only the in-frame ones, with some missing. The D gene and trimming were derived from the DNA, and the V and J assignments and clone size from that table. The sample consists of 150,000 to 200,000 clones, over 75% of them appearing once. This TCR was recovered from a man between 60 and 70 years old with active or convalescent COVID-19. This chain joins TRBV23-1 and TRBJ1-1; 7 bases align to TRBD1. TRBV23-1 is placed among ORFs of uncertain function. The source material was peripheral blood. Here the CDR3 DNA reads TGCGCCAGCAGTCAAGAGGGACAGCCAAGCATGAACACTGAAGCTTTCTTT. Translated: CASSQEGQPSMNTEAFF.